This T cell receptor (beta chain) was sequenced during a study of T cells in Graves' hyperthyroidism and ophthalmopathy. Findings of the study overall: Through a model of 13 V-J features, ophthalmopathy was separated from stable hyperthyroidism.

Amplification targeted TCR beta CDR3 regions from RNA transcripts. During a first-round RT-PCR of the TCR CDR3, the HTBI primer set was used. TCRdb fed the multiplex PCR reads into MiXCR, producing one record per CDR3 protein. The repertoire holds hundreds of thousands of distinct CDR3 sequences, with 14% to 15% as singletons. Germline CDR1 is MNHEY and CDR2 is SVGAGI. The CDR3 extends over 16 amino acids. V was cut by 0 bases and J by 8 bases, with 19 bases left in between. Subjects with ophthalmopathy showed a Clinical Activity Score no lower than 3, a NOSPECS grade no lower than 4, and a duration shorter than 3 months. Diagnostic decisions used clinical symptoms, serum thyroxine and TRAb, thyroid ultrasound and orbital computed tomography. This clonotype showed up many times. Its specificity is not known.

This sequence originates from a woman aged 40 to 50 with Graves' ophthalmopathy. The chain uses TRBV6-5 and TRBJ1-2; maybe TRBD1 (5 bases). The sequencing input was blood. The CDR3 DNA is TGTGCCAGCAGTTACTCGACACCCGGGCAGGGTGGAGGCTACACCTTC. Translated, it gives CASSYSTPGQGGGYTF.